This T cell receptor (beta chain) was obtained from a study of early T cells in non-severe SARS-CoV-2 infection. This clonotype appeared a few times. V dropped 6 bases and J dropped 3; count of bases not matched to a gene: 7. Germline assignment: CDR1 MNHEY and CDR2 SVGEGT. The CDR3 spans 15 residues. TCRdb re-derived calls from the 5' RACE reads in MiXCR, one entry per CDR3 protein. The sample has 50,000 to 60,000 distinct CDR3 sequences, less than 11% seen once. The specimen sequenced was whole blood. The chain carries TRBV6-2 or TRBV6-3 and TRBJ2-5; 10 nucleotides agree with TRBD2. The receptor was derived from an adult who was a healthcare worker with PCR-confirmed SARS-CoV-2 infection or an uninfected control (not recorded which). The CDR3 protein is CASRRAGGGEETQYF. The CDR3 DNA follows: TGTGCCAGCAGACGAGCGGGAGGGGGAGAAGAGACCCAGTACTTC.